The sequence of this T cell receptor (beta chain) was determined in a study of identical twins. General study findings and limits: With monozygotic twins, out-of-frame TCR alpha sharing exceeded what models estimated.

Unmatched junction bases numbered 8, after V lost 3 bases and J lost 7 bases. This CDR3 comprises 15 residues. The germline gives CDR1 SEHNR, CDR2 FQNEAQ (reference sequence). No donor was unhealthy or non-Caucasian. Using its own MiXCR run on the 5' RACE reads, TCRdb lists one record per CDR3 protein. The data show just over 450,000 distinct CDR3 sequences, with approximately 15% seen just once and around 0.52% held by the top ten. This clonotype was detected a few times. Its antigen is unknown. The sample was also linked to a second study, of yellow fever vaccine responses in identical twins.

V and J are TRBV7-9 and TRBJ2-1, with 8 positions matching TRBD1. This clonotype was sampled from a woman younger than 30 in good health. Specimen: CD4+ T cells sorted from blood. The CDR3: CASSFPSRGRNEQFF. The DNA for the CDR3 is TGTGCCAGCAGCTTTCCTAGCAGGGGGCGGAATGAGCAGTTCTTC.